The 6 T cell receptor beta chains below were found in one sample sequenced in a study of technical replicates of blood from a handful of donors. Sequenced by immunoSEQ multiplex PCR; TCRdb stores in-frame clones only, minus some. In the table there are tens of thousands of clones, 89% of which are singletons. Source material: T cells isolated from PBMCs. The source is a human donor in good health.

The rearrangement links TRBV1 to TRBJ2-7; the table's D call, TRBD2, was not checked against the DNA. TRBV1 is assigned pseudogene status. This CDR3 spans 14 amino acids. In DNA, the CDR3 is TGCACCAGCAGTAGAACCGGGTTCTTCTACGAGCAGTACTTC. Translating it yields CTSSRTGFFYEQYF.

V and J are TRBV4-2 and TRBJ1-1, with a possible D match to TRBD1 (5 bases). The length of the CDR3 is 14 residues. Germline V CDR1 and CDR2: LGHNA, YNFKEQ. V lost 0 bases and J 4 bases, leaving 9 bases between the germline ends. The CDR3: CASSQESRATEAFF. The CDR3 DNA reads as TGTGCCAGCAGCCAAGAGTCCAGGGCCACTGAAGCTTTCTTT.

The CDR3 DNA reads as TGTGCCAGCAGCCCAAGACATCTCACTGAAGCTTTCTTT. This gives the protein CASSPRHLTEAFF. This chain links TRBV9 with TRBJ1-1; D is ambiguous. CDR1 and CDR2 (germline): SGDLS, YYNGEE. The CDR3 is 13 amino acids. Trimming stripped 4 bases from V and 4 bases from J, with 11 bases between.

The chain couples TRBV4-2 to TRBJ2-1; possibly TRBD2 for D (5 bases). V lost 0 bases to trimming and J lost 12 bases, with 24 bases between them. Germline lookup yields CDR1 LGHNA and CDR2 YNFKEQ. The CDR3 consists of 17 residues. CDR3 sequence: CASSQDDAGEGYFGQFF. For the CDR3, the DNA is TGTGCCAGCAGCCAAGATGATGCCGGGGAAGGGTACTTTGGGCAGTTCTTC.

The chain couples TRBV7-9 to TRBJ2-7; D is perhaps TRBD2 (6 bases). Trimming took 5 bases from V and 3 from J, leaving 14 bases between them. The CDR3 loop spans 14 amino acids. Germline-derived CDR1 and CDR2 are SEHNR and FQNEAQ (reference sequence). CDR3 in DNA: TGTGCCAGCAGCACCCGGGACTTAAGCTACGAGCAGTACTTC. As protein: CASSTRDLSYEQYF.

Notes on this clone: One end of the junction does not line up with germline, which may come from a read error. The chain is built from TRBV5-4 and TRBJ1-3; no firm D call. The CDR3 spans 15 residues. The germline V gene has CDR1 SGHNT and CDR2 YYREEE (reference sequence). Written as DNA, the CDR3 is TGTGCCAGCAGTTTGGACGGAGGCTCTGGAAACACCATATATTTT. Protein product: CASSLDGGSGNTIYF.